The sequence of this TCR beta chain was determined in a study of blood T cell repertoires in COVID-19. Followed over time, Seattle patients had been enrolled while infection was active. As originally analysed: Amplification of reference gene primers provided the estimated nucleated cell counts. Method: immunoSEQ multiplex PCR; TCRdb's copy keeps in-frame clones and lacks some. V, J and clone size derive from that table, while D and trimming were established from the DNA sequence. The sample records roughly 200,000 clones, more than 80% being singletons. Trimming stripped 0 bases from V and 3 bases from J, with 14 bases between. CDR3 length: 17 amino acids. CDR1 and CDR2 (germline): ENHRY, SYGVKD.

The V call is TRBV10-3, the J call TRBJ1-4; D unresolved. The sequencing input was peripheral blood. The receptor was isolated from a woman in her twenties or thirties with COVID-19, enrolled during active disease. CDR3: CAISESGDGTPNEKLFF. CDR3 in DNA: TGTGCCATCAGTGAGTCGGGAGACGGTACTCCTAATGAAAAACTGTTTTTT.